Detailed here is one TCR beta chain. Its antigen is undetermined. Trimming pared 2 bases from V and 0 bases from J, leaving 11 bases between. The CDR3 runs 16 residues. Germline CDR1 MGHDK, CDR2 SYGVNS. The data originate from a study of cytomegalovirus exposure and HLA in healthy donors. Researchers ran the PCR with 60 Vbeta and 13 Jbeta primers. Produced via immunoSEQ multiplex PCR; TCRdb's table is partial and in-frame only. This repertoire comprises about 110,000 clones; its ten largest clones make up approximately 3.9%. Study-wide points: Reportedly, HLA-A and HLA-B alleles of most subjects were accurately predicted from TCR beta. The study labeled approximately 150 TCR beta chains cytomegalovirus-associated. TCR beta V- and J-gene trimming, according to a later analysis, was linked to a missense DCLRE1C variant.

The source is a man aged 18-30 years in good health and CMV-seronegative. Material: PBMCs. V usage is TRBV25-1 and J usage is TRBJ2-1; possibly TRBD2 for D (6 bases). This CDR3 reads CASSEGGVGSYNEQFF. As DNA, the CDR3 is TGTGCCAGCAGTGAAGGCGGGGTCGGCTCCTACAATGAGCAGTTCTTC.